This T cell receptor beta chain was sequenced for a study of T cell responses to AZD1222 COVID-19 vaccine. General study points: At 160-218 and 743-854, vaccine-associated CD4 TCRs were dominant, and they spanned spike. Close to half of spike-specific TCRs reportedly recognize unmutated variant regions. Mostly white British, mostly female donors; authors suggested clonal diversity may be underestimated.

Repertoires were generated with immunoSEQ multiplex PCR, while TCRdb's copy carries only in-frame clones and drops some. This repertoire shows tens of thousands of clones, approximately 88% found once; its top ten account for about a tenth. Note on this clone: Its target is not known.

The sample here was peripheral blood, taken 28 days after the second dose of the MenACWY control vaccine. The sequence came from an adult who received the MenACWY meningococcal vaccine as a control.

CDR3 nucleotide sequence: TGTGCCAGCAGTGAAAGCGGAAACTATGGCTACACCTTC. It codes for CASSESGNYGYTF. V usage is TRBV6-1 and J usage is TRBJ1-2; the D is unclear. Trimming pared 2 bases from V and 2 bases from J, leaving 6 bases between. CDR1 MNHNS and CDR2 SASEGT come from the germline V gene. This CDR3 contains 13 residues.